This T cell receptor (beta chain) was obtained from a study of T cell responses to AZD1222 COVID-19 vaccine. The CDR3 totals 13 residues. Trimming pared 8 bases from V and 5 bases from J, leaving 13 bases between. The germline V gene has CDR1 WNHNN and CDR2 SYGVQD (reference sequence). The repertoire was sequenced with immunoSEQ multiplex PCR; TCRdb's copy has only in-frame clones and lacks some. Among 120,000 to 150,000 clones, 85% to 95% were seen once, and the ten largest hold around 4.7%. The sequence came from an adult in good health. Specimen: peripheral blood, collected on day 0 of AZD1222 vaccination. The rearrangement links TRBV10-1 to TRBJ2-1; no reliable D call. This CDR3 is CASPQLLDNEQFF. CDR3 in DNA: TGCGCCAGCCCTCAACTTTTGGACAATGAGCAGTTCTTC.